The clone carrying this T cell receptor (beta chain) has only a few counts. Trimming at V came to 3 bases and at J to 7 bases, leaving 6 bases not matched to a gene. CDR3 length: 15 residues. Germline-derived CDR1 and CDR2 are SGHTA and FQGNSA. Time point reported: persistent/refractory GD, antithyroid drugs over 5 years with positive TRAb. There was RNA extracted from PBMCs, and the TCR library was made from it. These data come from a study of regulatory T cells in long-lasting Graves disease. Study summary: Over 5 years on antithyroid drugs plus positive TSH receptor antibodies marked Graves' disease as persistent.

Relying on iRepertoire HTBI primers and Arm-PCR of CDR3 regions, the team built TCR beta libraries. In TCRdb, the multiplex PCR reads were re-called with MiXCR into one record per CDR3 protein. The table shows roughly 500,000 distinct CDR3 sequences, with less than 25% occurring only once. This TCR derives from a female donor with Graves disease. The rearrangement joins TRBV7-2 to TRBJ2-1; 10 nucleotides match TRBD2. The specimen comprised peripheral blood mononuclear cells (PBMCs), sampled when the disease was refractory, from a patient treated with antithyroid drugs. This CDR3 is CASSFSGRAWNEQFF. CDR3 nucleotides: TGTGCCAGCAGCTTCAGCGGGAGGGCCTGGAATGAGCAGTTCTTC.